These T cell receptor beta chains were read from a single sample in a study of post-analysis software for immune sequencing data. MiXCR, run by TCRdb on the PCR reads, gives a single entry per CDR3 protein. The sample lists 400,000 to 500,000 distinct CDR3 sequences; more than 30% were seen once. Sequencing input: blood. The receptors stem from a girl aged 2-15 years with multiple sclerosis. CDR3s leave out the opening cysteine and the closing phenylalanine or tryptophan.

v_call,j_call,cdr3_length,cdr3_aa
TRBV12-3/TRBV12-4,TRBJ2-3,13,ASSLAASGTDTQY
TRBV29-1,TRBJ1-2,10,SVEEGNYGYT
TRBV6-5,TRBJ1-1,12,ASSLNQGSTEAF
TRBV5-1,TRBJ2-7,11,ASSLGLNYEQY
TRBV4-3,TRBJ2-1,12,ASSQDLVGNEQF
TRBV28,NA,12,ASSSTSEKYEQY
TRBV29-1,TRBJ2-5,9,SVEGWGEQY
TRBV7-9,TRBJ1-2,14,ASSSSGTVVNYGYT
TRBV7-8,TRBJ2-6,14,ASSPAYQPGANVLT
TRBV27,TRBJ2-7,11,ASSFRPSYEQY
TRBV29-1,TRBJ2-3,8,SANTDTQY
TRBV14,TRBJ2-4,14,ASSQDLRDRKNIQY
TRBV20-1,TRBJ1-2,10,SARPGPMSYT
TRBV3-1,TRBJ1-2,9,ASSQQGGYT
TRBV6-2/TRBV6-3,TRBJ2-7,13,ASSYSSRGSYEQY
TRBV20-1,TRBJ1-6,15,SAKAKGLSMFGSPLH
TRBV7-3,TRBJ2-6,12,ASSLLTGANVLT
TRBV20-1,TRBJ2-5,12,SADSWTGQETQY
TRBV11-2,TRBJ1-4,13,ASSARTGDNEKLF
TRBV28,TRBJ2-6,19,ASSLNLVPSYSVSGANVLT
TRBV21-1,TRBJ2-3,13,ASSKPWIFTDTQY
TRBV12-3/TRBV12-4,TRBJ1-5,14,ASSPQTGLPNQPQH
TRBV12-3/TRBV12-4,TRBJ1-2,13,ASSSRTGPGYGYT
TRBV20-1,TRBJ2-7,13,SVTSGRILHYEQY
TRBV4-3,TRBJ2-4,14,ASSQVLTTAKNIQY
TRBV15,TRBJ1-6,12,ATSREQGTSPLH
TRBV29-1,TRBJ1-2,8,SVVLNGYT
TRBV4-3,TRBJ2-1,16,ASSQDQSASGRGDEQF
TRBV10-1,TRBJ2-7,12,ASIKALSPYEQY
TRBV6-5,TRBJ2-4,16,ASSYHLTSSRSKNIQY
TRBV9,TRBJ2-3,9,ASSEEDTQY
TRBV6-2/TRBV6-3,TRBJ1-5,11,ASSTTGNQPQH
TRBV7-9,TRBJ1-4,13,ASSPKGGPNEKLF
TRBV6-5,TRBJ1-5,12,ASSYNGGDQPQH
TRBV25-1,TRBJ2-7,11,ASKGQGAYEQY
TRBV20-1,TRBJ1-2,11,SARDSQGYGYT
TRBV6-5,NA,11,ASSRAGGHEQY
TRBV13,TRBJ2-1,12,ASSLRLVGYEQF